The entry below gives a single T cell receptor (beta chain) sequence along with its context. RNA, at 0.5 to 1 ug, was reverse transcribed with random hexamers. TCRdb reprocessed the immunoSEQ multiplex PCR reads with MiXCR, giving one entry per CDR3 protein. This sample has 150,000 to 200,000 distinct CDR3 sequences, with about 95% found just once. In germline, CDR1 is SQVTM, CDR2 ANQGSEA. Trimming shortened V by 2 bases and J by 2 bases, and 15 bases separated the two germline ends. There are 15 residues in the CDR3. This record belongs to a study of CD8 T cells in Susac syndrome. The chain employs TRBV29-1 and TRBJ1-1, with D unclear. This TCR came from a human donor in good health. What was sequenced was CD4+ T cells from PBMCs. The CDR3 coding sequence is TGCAGCGTTGAACCATTTCTGGCAGATAACACTGAAGCTTTCTTT. Its protein is CSVEPFLADNTEAFF.